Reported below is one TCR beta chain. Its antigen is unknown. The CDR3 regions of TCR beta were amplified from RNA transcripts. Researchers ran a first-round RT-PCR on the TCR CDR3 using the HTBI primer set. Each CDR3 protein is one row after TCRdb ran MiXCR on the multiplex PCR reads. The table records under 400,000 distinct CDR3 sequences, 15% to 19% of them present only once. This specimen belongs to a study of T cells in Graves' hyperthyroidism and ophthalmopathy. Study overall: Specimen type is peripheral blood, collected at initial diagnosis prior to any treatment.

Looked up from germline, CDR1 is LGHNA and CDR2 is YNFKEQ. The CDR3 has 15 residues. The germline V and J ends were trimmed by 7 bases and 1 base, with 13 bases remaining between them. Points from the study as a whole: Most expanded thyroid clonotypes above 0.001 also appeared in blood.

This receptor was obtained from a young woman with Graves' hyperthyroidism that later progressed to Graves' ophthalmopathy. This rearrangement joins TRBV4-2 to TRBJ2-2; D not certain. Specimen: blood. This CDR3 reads CASTTHGQNTGELFF. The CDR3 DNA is TGTGCCAGCACCACGCACGGGCAGAACACCGGGGAGCTGTTTTTT.